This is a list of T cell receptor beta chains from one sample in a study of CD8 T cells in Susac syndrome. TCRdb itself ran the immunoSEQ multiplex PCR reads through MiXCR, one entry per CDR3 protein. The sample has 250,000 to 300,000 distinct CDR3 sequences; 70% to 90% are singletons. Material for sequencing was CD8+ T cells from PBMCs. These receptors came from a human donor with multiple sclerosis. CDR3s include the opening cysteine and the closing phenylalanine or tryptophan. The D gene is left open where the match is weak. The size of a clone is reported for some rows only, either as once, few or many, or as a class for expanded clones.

CDR3: CASSSAGASYEQYF
DNA: TGCGCCAGCAGCTCGGCAGGGGCTTCCTACGAGCAGTACTTC
length: 14
size: few
D: -
V: TRBV5-1
J: TRBJ2-7

CDR3: CASSSGESNTEAFF
DNA: TGTGCCAGCAGTTCAGGGGAATCGAACACTGAAGCTTTCTTT
length: 14
size: -
D: -
V: TRBV12-3/TRBV12-4
J: TRBJ1-1

CDR3: CASSLVTAYNEQFF
DNA: TGCGCCAGCAGCTTGGTGACAGCTTACAATGAGCAGTTCTTC
length: 14
size: -
D: -
V: TRBV5-1
J: TRBJ2-1

CDR3: CASGLVRGGTEAFF
DNA: TGTGCCAGCGGCCTCGTGAGGGGAGGGACTGAAGCTTTCTTT
length: 14
size: -
D: -
V: TRBV27
J: TRBJ1-1

CDR3: CSASIGLAAYEQYF
DNA: TGCAGTGCTAGTATCGGACTAGCGGCCTACGAGCAGTACTTC
length: 14
size: -
D: TRBD2
V: TRBV20-1
J: TRBJ2-7

CDR3: CASSDPPYEQYF
DNA: TGTGCCAGCAGCGACCCCCCTTACGAGCAGTACTTC
length: 12
size: -
D: -
V: TRBV11-2
J: TRBJ2-7

CDR3: CASSLGGHEQFF
DNA: TGTGCCAGCAGTTTAGGCGGACATGAGCAGTTCTTC
length: 12
size: once
D: -
V: TRBV27
J: TRBJ2-1

CDR3: CASRPTSGIHNEQFF
DNA: TGTGCCAGCAGACCGACTAGCGGGATCCACAATGAGCAGTTCTTC
length: 15
size: once
D: TRBD2
V: TRBV27
J: TRBJ2-1

CDR3: CASSQGLDTQETQYF
DNA: TGTGCCAGCAGCCAAGGGCTAGATACCCAAGAGACCCAGTACTTC
length: 15
size: -
D: -
V: TRBV11-2
J: TRBJ2-5

CDR3: CASSADYAAFF
DNA: TGTGCCAGCAGCGCGGACTATGCAGCTTTCTTT
length: 11
size: -
D: -
V: TRBV7-9
J: TRBJ1-1

CDR3: CASSLRVGQGATEAFF
DNA: TGTGCCAGCAGCTTAAGGGTGGGACAGGGGGCCACTGAAGCTTTCTTT
length: 16
size: -
D: TRBD1
V: TRBV7-9
J: TRBJ1-1

CDR3: CASDPGGSNQPQHF
DNA: TGTGCCAGCGACCCGGGGGGTAGCAATCAGCCCCAGCATTTT
length: 14
size: few
D: -
V: TRBV27
J: TRBJ1-5

CDR3: CASSQDSGAGQPQHF
DNA: TGTGCCAGCAGCCAAGATTCAGGGGCGGGTCAGCCCCAGCATTTT
length: 15
size: -
D: -
V: TRBV4-2
J: TRBJ1-5

CDR3: CATSPGLAGMDEQFF
DNA: TGTGCCACCAGCCCGGGGCTAGCGGGGATGGATGAGCAGTTCTTC
length: 15
size: -
D: TRBD2
V: TRBV15
J: TRBJ2-1

CDR3: CASSQPGMDEQYF
DNA: TGTGCCAGCAGCCAGCCAGGGATGGACGAGCAGTACTTC
length: 13
size: -
D: -
V: TRBV12-3/TRBV12-4
J: TRBJ2-7

CDR3: CASDAGGDYGYTF
DNA: TGTGCCAGCGATGCAGGGGGCGACTATGGCTACACCTTC
length: 13
size: -
D: TRBD1
V: TRBV7-9
J: TRBJ1-2

CDR3: CASSGTRDTDTQYF
DNA: TGTGCCAGCTCCGGGACTAGGGACACGGATACGCAGTATTTT
length: 14
size: -
D: TRBD2
V: TRBV6-2/TRBV6-3
J: TRBJ2-3

CDR3: CASSYGVPKSSGANVLTF
DNA: TGTGCCAGCAGTTACGGAGTCCCGAAGTCTAGTGGGGCCAACGTCCTGACTTTC
length: 18
size: -
D: -
V: TRBV6-5
J: TRBJ2-6

CDR3: CASSVGTGDYQPQHF
DNA: TGTGCCAGCAGCGTAGGGACAGGAGACTATCAGCCCCAGCATTTT
length: 15
size: -
D: TRBD1
V: TRBV9
J: TRBJ1-5

CDR3: CASSFEGAVPLSF
DNA: TGTGCCAGCAGTTTCGAGGGGGCTGTTCCCCTAAGCTTC
length: 13
size: -
D: TRBD1
V: TRBV12-3/TRBV12-4
J: TRBJ2-1

CDR3: CAWSGQRGVDYTF
DNA: TGTGCCTGGAGTGGTCAGCGGGGTGTAGACTACACCTTC
length: 13
size: -
D: -
V: TRBV30
J: TRBJ1-2

CDR3: CASSPSRDSEQFF
DNA: TGTGCCAGCAGTCCCTCGCGGGACAGTGAGCAGTTCTTC
length: 13
size: -
D: -
V: TRBV13
J: TRBJ2-1

CDR3: CASSQEQGRVVWEDEQFF
DNA: TGTGCCAGTAGCCAAGAACAGGGTCGGGTTGTGTGGGAGGATGAGCAGTTCTTC
length: 18
size: -
D: -
V: TRBV19
J: TRBJ2-1

CDR3: CASSYSSGESSYEQYF
DNA: TGTGCCAGCAGTTACTCGTCAGGGGAGAGCTCCTACGAGCAGTACTTC
length: 16
size: once
D: -
V: TRBV6-5
J: TRBJ2-7

CDR3: CASSSDRGRRETQYF
DNA: TGCGCCAGCAGTTCCGACAGGGGGCGGAGAGAGACCCAGTACTTC
length: 15
size: -
D: TRBD1
V: TRBV23-1
J: TRBJ2-5

CDR3: CASSQDEGQAGELFF
DNA: TGTGCCAGCAGCCAAGATGAGGGGCAGGCCGGGGAGCTGTTTTTT
length: 15
size: -
D: -
V: TRBV4-2
J: TRBJ2-2

CDR3: CASSWVGTAGHEQYF
DNA: TGTGCCAGCAGCTGGGTCGGGACAGCGGGCCACGAGCAATACTTC
length: 15
size: -
D: -
V: TRBV28
J: TRBJ2-7

CDR3: CASSIYPRYEQYF
DNA: TGTGCCAGTAGTATATACCCCCGCTACGAGCAGTACTTC
length: 13
size: -
D: -
V: TRBV19
J: TRBJ2-7

CDR3: CASSLLGVSTDTQYF
DNA: TGTGCCAGCAGTTTATTGGGTGTAAGCACAGATACGCAGTATTTT
length: 15
size: -
D: -
V: TRBV28
J: TRBJ2-3

CDR3: CASSPYTGAYEQYF
DNA: TGTGCCAGCAGCCCCTATACAGGGGCCTACGAGCAGTACTTC
length: 14
size: -
D: TRBD1
V: TRBV9
J: TRBJ2-7

CDR3: CASSESGRFTYEQYF
DNA: TGCGCCAGCAGTGAGTCGGGCAGGTTTACCTACGAGCAGTACTTC
length: 15
size: once
D: -
V: TRBV10-1
J: TRBJ2-7

CDR3: CAWSLGGRNTEAFF
DNA: TGTGCCTGGAGTCTGGGGGGTCGTAACACTGAAGCTTTCTTT
length: 14
size: -
D: -
V: TRBV30
J: TRBJ1-1

CDR3: CASSWTGGRDGYTF
DNA: TGTGCCAGCAGTTGGACAGGGGGAAGAGATGGCTACACCTTC
length: 14
size: -
D: TRBD1
V: TRBV6-2/TRBV6-3
J: TRBJ1-2

CDR3: CASSHAPGWMNTDTQYF
DNA: TGTGCCAGCAGCCACGCGCCGGGGTGGATGAACACAGATACGCAGTATTTT
length: 17
size: once
D: -
V: TRBV6-2/TRBV6-3
J: TRBJ2-3

CDR3: CATSRELGGGDEQFF
DNA: TGTGCCACCAGCAGAGAGTTGGGCGGTGGCGATGAGCAGTTCTTC
length: 15
size: -
D: -
V: TRBV15
J: TRBJ2-1

CDR3: CASSLVWRSGETQYF
DNA: TGTGCCAGCAGCTTAGTTTGGAGATCCGGAGAGACCCAGTACTTC
length: 15
size: few
D: -
V: TRBV11-2
J: TRBJ2-5

CDR3: CASSQEGQNRDYGYTF
DNA: TGCGCCAGCAGCCAAGAGGGACAGAACAGAGACTATGGCTACACCTTC
length: 16
size: -
D: TRBD1
V: TRBV4-1
J: TRBJ1-2

CDR3: CATDIGNQPQHF
DNA: TGTGCCACCGACATTGGGAATCAGCCCCAGCATTTT
length: 12
size: -
D: -
V: TRBV19
J: TRBJ1-5

CDR3: CASSDSAGGSSGANVLTF
DNA: TGTGCCAGCAGTGACTCGGCAGGGGGTTCCTCTGGGGCCAACGTCCTGACTTTC
length: 18
size: -
D: TRBD1
V: TRBV6-4
J: TRBJ2-6

CDR3: CASSQVAGLGGDEQFF
DNA: TGCGCCAGCAGCCAAGTAGCGGGACTAGGAGGTGATGAGCAGTTCTTC
length: 16
size: -
D: TRBD2
V: TRBV4-3
J: TRBJ2-1

CDR3: CASSPGQGDYEQYF
DNA: TGTGCCAGCAGCCCCGGACAGGGTGACTACGAGCAGTACTTC
length: 14
size: few
D: TRBD1
V: TRBV7-9
J: TRBJ2-7

CDR3: CASRLGTAGANVLTF
DNA: TGTGCCAGTAGACTGGGGACAGCTGGGGCCAACGTCCTGACTTTC
length: 15
size: -
D: TRBD1
V: TRBV19
J: TRBJ2-6

CDR3: CSVEEPFEKLFF
DNA: TGCAGCGTTGAAGAGCCGTTCGAAAAACTGTTTTTT
length: 12
size: few
D: -
V: TRBV29-1
J: TRBJ1-4

CDR3: CASSGEGEQYF
DNA: TGTGCCAGCAGTGGAGAGGGGGAGCAGTACTTC
length: 11
size: -
D: -
V: TRBV25-1
J: TRBJ2-7

CDR3: CASSLGEGPLFFYEQYF
DNA: TGTGCCAGCAGCCTAGGGGAGGGACCCCTCTTCTTCTACGAGCAGTACTTC
length: 17
size: -
D: TRBD2
V: TRBV5-6
J: TRBJ2-7

CDR3: CASVPPRTDTQYF
DNA: TGTGCCAGCGTACCCCCCCGCACAGATACGCAGTATTTT
length: 13
size: -
D: -
V: TRBV27
J: TRBJ2-3

CDR3: CASSWGGTRELFF
DNA: TGTGCCAGCAGCTGGGGTGGGACGAGGGAGCTGTTTTTT
length: 13
size: -
D: -
V: TRBV5-6
J: TRBJ2-2

CDR3: CASSVEDRVWTSGGETQYF
DNA: TGTGCCAGCAGCGTTGAGGACAGGGTCTGGACTAGCGGAGGAGAGACCCAGTACTTC
length: 19
size: -
D: TRBD2
V: TRBV7-9
J: TRBJ2-5

CDR3: CAASPDRTYEQYF
DNA: TGCGCCGCCTCCCCGGACCGCACCTACGAGCAGTACTTC
length: 13
size: -
D: -
V: TRBV23-1
J: TRBJ2-7

CDR3: CASSLGVEQYF
DNA: TGTGCCAGCAGCTTAGGTGTCGAGCAGTACTTC
length: 11
size: few
D: -
V: TRBV7-9
J: TRBJ2-7